Sequencing of this T cell receptor (beta chain) was carried out in a study of patients and donors after allogeneic stem cell transplantation. This clonotype was detected only a few times. The J segment lost 5 bases and the V segment lost 3 bases, leaving 5 bases of the junction unmatched. The CDR3 consists of 15 residues. Germline lookup yields CDR1 SEHNR and CDR2 FQNEAQ (reference sequence). TCRdb passed the RT-PCR reads through MiXCR, listing each CDR3 protein once. In the table there are over 400,000 distinct CDR3 sequences, under 20% of which are singletons. The chain links TRBV7-9 to TRBJ2-3; 10 bases align to TRBD2. Input material: blood, either unsorted or a sorted T cell fraction (not recorded which). This TCR derives from a human donor who was either an allogeneic HSCT recipient or a stem cell or donor lymphocyte infusion donor (not recorded which). It is not recorded whose cells these are; they may come from a transplant donor. The CDR3 DNA follows: TGTGCCAGCAGCTTCTTGGCTAGCGGGAGAGATACGCAGTATTTT. Its translation: CASSFLASGRDTQYF.